These 17 T cell receptor beta chains originate from one sample sequenced in a study of blood T cells in healthy people across ages. Alongside a J-beta primer mix, a sample-barcoded 5' primer served in a second PCR lasting roughly 6 to 11 cycles. A single record per CDR3 protein comes from TCRdb applying MiXCR to the 5' RACE reads. The sample has about 1.4 million distinct CDR3 sequences, approximately 60% seen once. The specimen was blood. The source of these receptors is a man aged 18 to 29 in good health.

A note on this clonotype: At one end the junction does not follow the germline gene, possibly because of a read error. The V and J genes are TRBV12-3 or TRBV12-4 and TRBJ2-3, with D unclear. This CDR3 region has 15 residues. This CDR3 is CASSFMGLGTDTRYF. CDR3 coding DNA: TGTGCCAGCAGTTTTATGGGCCTTGGCACAGATACGCGGTATTTT.

The J gene is TRBJ2-3, the V gene TRBV7-9; D uncertain. The germline V gene encodes CDR1 SEHNR and CDR2 FQNEAQ (reference sequence). Trimming took 5 bases from V and 3 from J, leaving 18 bases between them. The CDR3 consists of 16 residues. CDR3 bases: TGTGCCAGCAGCCTCTCGTCCGGGCTGGGAACAGATACGCAGTATTTT. It translates to CASSLSSGLGTDTQYF.

The rearrangement uses TRBV6-5 and TRBJ2-1, with 12 nucleotides matching TRBD2. Germline CDR1 MNHEY, CDR2 SVGAGI. With 5 bases clipped from V and 6 bases from J, the junction kept 5 bases outside the gene matches. The CDR3 consists of 15 residues. CDR3 coding DNA: TGTGCCAGCAGTCGTCTAGCGGGGGGGGTCAATGAGCAGTTCTTC. Its protein is CASSRLAGGVNEQFF.

The V gene is TRBV29-1, the J gene TRBJ2-4; weak D call: TRBD2 (5 bases). The tail of the sequence fits TRBJ2-7 better, so the J call may be wrong. Germline V lookup: CDR1 SQVTM, CDR2 ANQGSEA. The CDR3 consists of 13 residues. The CDR3 is CSVDGNTACEQYF. Here the CDR3 DNA reads TGCAGCGTTGACGGGAATACAGCCTGCGAGCAGTACTTC.

V gene TRBV6-1 combines with J gene TRBJ2-7; 8 bases are shared with TRBD1. The CDR3 spans 16 residues. Germline V gives CDR1 MNHNS, CDR2 SASEGT. J gave up 2 bases and V 9 bases, and 15 bases lay outside the gene matches. The CDR3, as DNA: TGTGCCAGTGGCAAGGACAGGGCGGGGATGCCCTACGAGCAGTACTTC. It yields the protein CASGKDRAGMPYEQYF.

The chain joins TRBV20-1 to TRBJ2-3; 7 nucleotides line up with TRBD1. The germline V gene encodes CDR1 DFQATT and CDR2 SNEGSKA (reference sequence). There are 17 residues in the CDR3. V was pared by 4 bases and J by 2 bases, with 15 bases of the junction left unmatched. This chain's CDR3 is CSANSWDRRKNTDTQYF. CDR3 in DNA: TGCAGTGCTAACTCCTGGGACAGACGAAAGAACACAGATACGCAGTATTTT.

This rearrangement joins TRBV12-3 or TRBV12-4 to TRBJ2-1; TRBD2 matches at 10 bases. V trimming: 7 bases; J trimming: 10 bases; junction bases outside the gene matches: 7. There are 13 residues in the CDR3. Here the CDR3 reads CASTLAGVGEQFF. Written as DNA, the CDR3 is TGTGCCAGCACCCTAGCGGGAGTCGGAGAGCAGTTCTTC.

V and J are TRBV5-1 and TRBJ1-2; 8 nucleotides line up with TRBD1. Germline V gene sequence: CDR1 SGHRS, CDR2 YFSETQ. This CDR3 region has 14 residues. After removal of 4 bases from V and 6 bases from J, the junction contained 8 bases not matched to a gene. CDR3 amino acids: CASSLRQGRHGYTF. In nucleotides, the CDR3 is TGCGCCAGCAGCCTGCGACAGGGGAGGCATGGCTACACCTTC.

This sequence joins TRBV12-3 or TRBV12-4 and TRBJ2-5; D perhaps matches TRBD1 (6 bases). This CDR3 contains 15 residues. V was cut by 3 bases and J by 3 bases, with 14 bases left in between. CDR3 coding DNA: TGTGCCAGCAGTTTGGGACCAGGGGTAGAAGAGACCCAGTACTTC. Protein sequence: CASSLGPGVEETQYF.

Only a few counts were recorded for this clonotype. This chain uses TRBV6-1 with TRBJ2-4; D unresolved. The CDR3 loop spans 11 amino acids. Trimming took 8 bases from V and 5 from J, leaving 7 bases between them. Germline CDR1 MNHNS, CDR2 SASEGT. The CDR3 is CASAAENIQYF. The CDR3 DNA sequence: TGTGCCAGCGCGGCGGAAAACATTCAGTACTTC.

The chain employs TRBV20-1 and TRBJ1-6; no firm D call. There are 13 residues in the CDR3. Germline V gives CDR1 DFQATT, CDR2 SNEGSKA (reference sequence). V was shortened by 2 bases and J by 10 bases, with 12 bases between the two germline ends. This chain's CDR3 is CSARLRPESPLHF. CDR3 DNA sequence: TGCAGTGCTAGATTGAGACCTGAATCACCCCTCCACTTT.

The V call is TRBV4-2, the J call TRBJ1-4; D is ambiguous. Germline CDR1 and CDR2: LGHNA and YNFKEQ. The ends were cut back, 1 base at V and 0 bases at J, with 3 bases in the middle. CDR3 length: 14 residues. The CDR3, as DNA: TGTGCCAGCAGCCAAGTTGCAACTAATGAAAAACTGTTTTTT. This translates into CASSQVATNEKLFF.

The chain carries TRBV4-1 and TRBJ2-5; no clear D. V lost 4 bases, J lost 5 bases, and 14 bases lay in between. The CDR3 runs to 14 residues. Per germline, CDR1 MGHRA and CDR2 YSYEKL. CDR3 in DNA: TGCGCCAGCAGCCTCCCAGCTATTGGGGAGACCCAGTACTTC. This translates into CASSLPAIGETQYF.

The chain is built from TRBV12-3 or TRBV12-4 and TRBJ1-2; 7 positions match TRBD1. V was pared by 3 bases and J by 4 bases, with 5 bases of the junction left unmatched. The CDR3 consists of 14 residues. The CDR3 sequence: CASSLGGQIYGYTF. Here the CDR3 DNA reads TGTGCCAGCAGTTTGGGGGGACAGATCTATGGCTACACCTTC.

The chain recombines TRBV5-1 with TRBJ2-5, with unresolved D. The germline V gene has CDR1 SGHRS and CDR2 YFSETQ. The CDR3 spans 13 residues. V dropped 3 bases and J dropped 5 bases, with 11 bases sitting between them. In nucleotides, the CDR3 is TGCGCCAGCAGCTCGCTATTAGAGGAGACCCAGTACTTC. The encoded protein is CASSSLLEETQYF.

This sequence joins TRBV4-1 and TRBJ2-7, with 11 bases aligning to TRBD1. Per the germline V gene, CDR1 is MGHRA and CDR2 is YSYEKL. After removal of 0 bases from V and 4 bases from J, the junction contained 5 bases not matched to a gene. The CDR3 contains 16 residues. The CDR3 coding sequence is TGCGCCAGCAGCCAAGATACGGGACAGGGGGTATACGAGCAGTACTTC. Translation: CASSQDTGQGVYEQYF.

This clonotype was detected only a few times. This chain connects TRBV7-2 to TRBJ2-6; D might be TRBD1 (6 bases). V was cut by 4 bases and J by 3 bases, with 7 bases left in between. Germline V gives CDR1 SGHTA, CDR2 FQGNSA. The CDR3 sequence is 14 residues long. The CDR3 is CASSYRVGANVLTF. The CDR3 DNA follows: TGTGCCAGCAGCTACAGGGTTGGGGCCAACGTCCTGACTTTC.